The following is a T cell receptor (beta chain) sequence with its context. CDR1 is SGHAT, CDR2 FQNNGV, per germline. This CDR3 comprises 17 residues. The ends lost 4 bases at V and 4 bases at J; junction bases unmatched: 10. These data originate in a study of shared clonotypes between healthy human individuals. Study details: Donors, aged 18 to 49, were a couple of women and three men.

Naivety among CD8 cells was defined by CD45RO negativity and positive CCR7 selection, thereby excluding terminally differentiated effector memory CD45RA+ cells. The protocol was immunoSEQ multiplex PCR, while the TCRdb copy is restricted to in-frame clones and leaves out a portion. The sample records roughly 570,000 clones, more than 95% being singletons. The receptor was derived from a man younger than 40 in good health. V usage is TRBV11-2 and J usage is TRBJ2-1; 10 bases map to TRBD2. Material: naive CD8+ T cells sorted from blood. The CDR3 DNA sequence: TGTGCCAGCAGCTCCCGGATGACTAGCGGGCCTTACAATGAGCAGTTCTTC. It codes for CASSSRMTSGPYNEQFF. The whole variable domain, filled in from reference TRBV11-2 and TRBJ2-1, reads EAGVAQSPRYKIIEKRQSVAFWCNPISGHATLYWYQQILGQGPKLLIQFQNNGVVDDSQLPKDRFSAERLKGVDSTLKIQPAKLEDSAVYLCASSSRMTSGPYNEQFFGPGTRLTVL.